This T cell receptor beta chain emerged from a study of cytomegalovirus exposure and HLA in healthy donors. PCR employed 60 Vbeta and 13 Jbeta primers. Data came from immunoSEQ multiplex PCR; TCRdb stores just in-frame clones and leaves some out. The sample shows 150,000 to 200,000 clones, about nine tenths of them seen only once. Material for sequencing was PBMCs. The receptor was derived from a boy aged 2 to 9 in good health and CMV-seronegative.

CDR3: CASRGTGKDYGYTF. Here the CDR3 DNA reads TGTGCCAGCAGGGGGACAGGGAAAGACTATGGCTACACCTTC. The V gene is TRBV6-5, the J gene TRBJ1-2, with 9 bases fitting TRBD1. The CDR3 totals 14 residues. With 6 bases clipped from V and 3 bases from J, the junction kept 5 bases outside the gene matches. Germline V lookup: CDR1 MNHEY, CDR2 SVGAGI.